This TCR beta chain was obtained from a study of cytomegalovirus exposure and HLA in healthy donors. Concerning this clone itself: Other DNA sequences in the sample encode the same CDR3.

This CDR3 has 14 amino acids. Germline-derived CDR1 and CDR2 are SGHDT and YYEEEE. V trimming: 2 bases; J trimming: 3 bases; junction bases outside the gene matches: 2. The study ran its PCR with 60 Vbeta and 13 Jbeta primers. Data came from immunoSEQ multiplex PCR; TCRdb stores just in-frame clones and leaves some out. This sample has approximately 210,000 clones, with about 76% found just once. The chain carries TRBV5-6 and TRBJ2-3; TRBD2 aligns across 8 bases. Sequencing was performed on PBMCs. The sequence came from a male donor in good health and CMV-seropositive. CDR3 sequence: CASSLIAGTDTQYF. The DNA for the CDR3 is TGTGCCAGCAGCTTAATAGCGGGGACAGATACGCAGTATTTT.